Presented here are 8 T cell receptor beta chains from one specimen sequenced in a study of cytomegalovirus exposure and HLA in healthy donors. PCR employed 60 Vbeta and 13 Jbeta primers. This table comes from immunoSEQ multiplex PCR, and its TCRdb copy is limited to in-frame clones, with some not included. The profile shows 40,000 to 45,000 clones, 50% of them singletons. The sequenced sample was PBMCs. These receptors were taken from a human donor in good health.

Only a few counts were recorded for this clone. The genes are TRBV2 and TRBJ2-1, with D hard to call. V lost 8 bases, J lost 4 bases, and 6 bases lay in between. Germline-derived CDR1 and CDR2 are SNHLY and FYNNEI. The CDR3 spans 11 residues. The CDR3 DNA is TGTGCCAGCTATGAGTACAATGAGCAGTTCTTC. It yields the protein CASYEYNEQFF.

V is TRBV6-1 and J is TRBJ2-3; a weak D match, TRBD2 (6 bases). V was trimmed by 3 bases and J by 3 bases, leaving 22 bases between them. CDR3 size: 18 residues. The germline gives CDR1 MNHNS, CDR2 SASEGT. CDR3 in amino acids: CASSEFPLWAGTTDTQYF. The CDR3 nucleotides read TGTGCCAGCAGTGAGTTCCCACTCTGGGCGGGAACGACAGATACGCAGTATTTT.

The chain uses TRBV29-1 and TRBJ1-3; D gene unclear. V was cut by 5 bases and J by 4 bases, with 12 bases left in between. The CDR3 loop spans 13 amino acids. Germline lookup yields CDR1 SQVTM and CDR2 ANQGSEA. The CDR3 sequence: CSVSNSFGNTIYF. The CDR3 nucleotides are TGCAGCGTTTCCAACAGCTTCGGAAACACCATATATTTT.

The chain recombines TRBV6-5 with TRBJ1-6; D not certain. CDR3 length: 13 residues. Per germline, CDR1 MNHEY and CDR2 SVGAGI. Trimming took off 5 bases at V and 8 bases at J, with 10 bases between the two ends. CDR3 bases: TGTGCCAGCAGTGAAGCGCTCGATTCACCCCTCCACTTT. Protein product: CASSEALDSPLHF.

This clone was seen only a few times. The chain combines TRBV6-5 with TRBJ1-2; tentative D call: TRBD1 (5 bases). V was clipped by 7 bases and J by 3 bases, with 9 bases between them. The CDR3 spans 12 residues. CDR1 and CDR2 from the germline V gene are MNHEY and SVGAGI. The CDR3 DNA is TGTGCCAGCACAACAGGTCACTATGGCTACACCTTC. Protein sequence: CASTTGHYGYTF.

The V gene is TRBV19, the J gene TRBJ1-5; maybe TRBD1 (6 bases). The CDR3 has 15 amino acids. Per the germline V gene, CDR1 is LNHDA and CDR2 is SQIVND (reference sequence). Between the trimmed V and J ends, which lost 7 bases and 0 bases, there was a span of 13 bases. CDR3 nucleotides: TGTGCCAGTAACAGGGTGGGAGATAGCAATCAGCCCCAGCATTTT. Translation gives CASNRVGDSNQPQHF.

This clone was recorded a few times. The chain recombines TRBV7-2 with TRBJ1-5, with a tentative D call TRBD1 (5 bases). The CDR3 runs to 18 residues. Germline V gene data show CDR1 as SGHTA and CDR2 as FQGNSA. V gave up 3 bases and J gave up 4 bases, with 22 bases separating them. The CDR3 reads CASSLGPGLLGRNQPQHF. The CDR3 DNA is TGTGCCAGCAGCTTGGGTCCGGGACTGCTAGGGCGTAATCAGCCCCAGCATTTT.

This chain links TRBV28 with TRBJ2-1; a possible D gene is TRBD2 (6 bases). The CDR3 consists of 13 residues. V was cut by 5 bases and J by 9 bases, with 14 bases left in between. CDR1 is MDHEN, CDR2 SYDVKM, per germline. In DNA, the CDR3 is TGTGCCAGCAGTCCTCACGGGACTCCTGAGCAGTTCTTC. This gives the protein CASSPHGTPEQFF.